The rows below give T cell receptor beta chains drawn from one sample of a study of blood T cell repertoires in COVID-19. Profiled with immunoSEQ multiplex PCR; TCRdb holds only in-frame clones, not every one. This table holds 90,000 to 110,000 clones, over 75% found once. The material sequenced was peripheral blood. The receptors shown here come from a woman aged 45-65 years with acute or convalescent COVID-19. The CDR3 runs from the conserved cysteine through the conserved F or W. D genes are given only for firm matches.

j_call: TRBJ2-1; v_call: TRBV7-3; d_call: TRBD2; cdr3_aa: CASSPQAAGSYNEQFF
j_call: TRBJ2-7; v_call: TRBV27; d_call: NA; cdr3_aa: CASSFGRGTYEQYF
j_call: TRBJ1-5; v_call: TRBV10-2; d_call: NA; cdr3_aa: CASSSAGGNQPQHF
j_call: TRBJ1-1; v_call: TRBV2; d_call: NA; cdr3_aa: CASSGHISNTEAFF
j_call: TRBJ1-6; v_call: TRBV3-1/TRBV3-2; d_call: NA; cdr3_aa: CASSPQGGNSPLHF
j_call: TRBJ1-5; v_call: TRBV7-2; d_call: NA; cdr3_aa: CASSLDIRGWNQPQHF
j_call: TRBJ1-2; v_call: TRBV18; d_call: TRBD1; cdr3_aa: CASSRDRGIDGYTF
j_call: TRBJ2-5; v_call: TRBV28; d_call: TRBD2; cdr3_aa: CATSRTSGAQETQYF
j_call: TRBJ1-6; v_call: TRBV7-2; d_call: NA; cdr3_aa: CASSLTGGDSPLHF
j_call: TRBJ1-6; v_call: TRBV19; d_call: NA; cdr3_aa: CASRQMSSYNSPLHF
j_call: TRBJ1-6; v_call: TRBV6-2/TRBV6-3; d_call: NA; cdr3_aa: CASSAGTSYSPLHF
j_call: TRBJ2-7; v_call: TRBV5-6; d_call: NA; cdr3_aa: CASSLGANAYEQYF
j_call: TRBJ1-2; v_call: TRBV5-4; d_call: NA; cdr3_aa: CASSLAGGGRGYTF
j_call: TRBJ2-2; v_call: TRBV7-9; d_call: TRBD2; cdr3_aa: CASSKLAGEAPGELFF
j_call: TRBJ1-5; v_call: TRBV2; d_call: NA; cdr3_aa: CASSAPRDQPQHF
j_call: TRBJ1-6; v_call: TRBV15; d_call: TRBD1; cdr3_aa: CATSRDRGQGSPLHF
j_call: TRBJ1-3; v_call: TRBV9; d_call: NA; cdr3_aa: CASSAFSGNTIYF
j_call: TRBJ1-5; v_call: TRBV6-5; d_call: NA; cdr3_aa: CASVSGKVDQPQHF
j_call: TRBJ2-7; v_call: TRBV14; d_call: NA; cdr3_aa: CASSRHINSYEQYF
j_call: TRBJ1-2; v_call: TRBV30; d_call: TRBD1; cdr3_aa: CAWMDPRDRGRLYGYTF
j_call: TRBJ1-4; v_call: TRBV28; d_call: NA; cdr3_aa: CASSLGPGEEKLFF
j_call: TRBJ1-1; v_call: TRBV7-8; d_call: NA; cdr3_aa: CASSLVGGKASAFF
j_call: TRBJ1-2; v_call: TRBV5-6; d_call: TRBD1; cdr3_aa: CASSTGTGFYGYTF
j_call: TRBJ1-1; v_call: TRBV19; d_call: TRBD1; cdr3_aa: CASSTRQGNTEAFF
j_call: TRBJ1-5; v_call: TRBV28; d_call: TRBD1; cdr3_aa: CASKTPAGQGDGTQPQHF
j_call: TRBJ2-6; v_call: TRBV7-3; d_call: TRBD1; cdr3_aa: CASSSSTGAGANVLTF
j_call: TRBJ1-1; v_call: TRBV2; d_call: TRBD1; cdr3_aa: CASSIDRVNTEAFF
j_call: TRBJ1-2; v_call: TRBV4-1; d_call: TRBD1; cdr3_aa: CASSQSGTGGAGGYGYTF
j_call: TRBJ1-2; v_call: TRBV18; d_call: NA; cdr3_aa: CASSPRLIREGYTF
j_call: TRBJ2-7; v_call: TRBV6-5; d_call: NA; cdr3_aa: CASSSNRGASSYEQYF
j_call: TRBJ1-3; v_call: TRBV6-5; d_call: NA; cdr3_aa: CASSYFSSGNTIYF
j_call: TRBJ1-2; v_call: TRBV18; d_call: NA; cdr3_aa: CASSPNLQMAPFGGYTF
j_call: TRBJ1-4; v_call: TRBV7-2; d_call: NA; cdr3_aa: CASSLVMTDEKLFF
j_call: TRBJ1-1; v_call: TRBV7-9; d_call: NA; cdr3_aa: CASTGPTGYTEAFF
j_call: TRBJ1-4; v_call: TRBV7-2; d_call: TRBD1; cdr3_aa: CASSNRGGANEKLFF
j_call: TRBJ1-5; v_call: TRBV3-1/TRBV3-2; d_call: TRBD1; cdr3_aa: CASSSKGAYSNQPQHF
j_call: TRBJ1-1; v_call: TRBV5-1; d_call: TRBD1; cdr3_aa: CASSFLQGSTEAFF
j_call: TRBJ1-2; v_call: TRBV5-4; d_call: TRBD1; cdr3_aa: CASSSDRGLGGYTF